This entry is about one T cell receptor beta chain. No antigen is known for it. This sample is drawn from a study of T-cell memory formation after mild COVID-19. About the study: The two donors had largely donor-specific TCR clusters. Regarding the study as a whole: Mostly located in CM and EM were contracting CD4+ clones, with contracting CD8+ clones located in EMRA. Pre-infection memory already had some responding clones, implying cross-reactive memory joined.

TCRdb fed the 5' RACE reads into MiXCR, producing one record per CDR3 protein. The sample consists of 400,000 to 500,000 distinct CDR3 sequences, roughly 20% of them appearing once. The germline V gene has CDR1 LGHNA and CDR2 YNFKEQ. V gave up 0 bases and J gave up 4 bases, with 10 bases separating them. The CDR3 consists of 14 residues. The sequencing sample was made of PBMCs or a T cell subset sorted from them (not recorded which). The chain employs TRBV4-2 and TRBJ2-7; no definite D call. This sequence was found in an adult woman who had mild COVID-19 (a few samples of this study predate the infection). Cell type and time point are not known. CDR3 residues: CASSQDWVQYEQYF. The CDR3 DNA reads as TGTGCCAGCAGCCAAGATTGGGTACAGTACGAGCAGTACTTC.